This record concerns one T cell receptor beta chain sequence. Its antigen is not yet known. No base-level quality is on record; no much larger clone is a single base apart. Receptors were amplified or captured by UMI-ligation and nested PCR. To cover both TRBC1 and TRBC2, the beta constant-region primer consisted of an equimolar mix of two oligonucleotides. Four rounds of PCR, combining the SP2 primer with nested alpha and beta constant-region primers, were used to amplify the ligated cDNA. A single-stranded oligonucleotide carrying the SP2 primer and a 12-nucleotide UMI was ligated to the 3' end of the cDNA by T4 RNA ligase 1. Incubation of the ligation reaction was carried out at 16 degrees C for roughly 18-24 hours. PCR2 was typically performed as a SYBR Green qPCR and was stopped at a predetermined threshold so that over-amplification was prevented. Every purification after the first one was done using Agencourt AMPure XP magnetic beads. Libraries were quantified by Qubit and checked on a TapeStation, where a main peak was expected near 650 bp. Sequencing of the pooled libraries was done on an Illumina MiSeq using v2 2x251 paired-end kits, which typically yielded roughly 0.9-2.2 million reads per sample. Libraries were pooled at about 4.3 nM per sample, and roughly 4.5-7% PhiX was added to improve cluster recognition. For the original study's pipeline: Decombinator assigned V and J genes to Demultiplexor-processed FASTQ reads by tag matching, allowing a single base-pair mismatch. Collapsinator used UMIs to correct both sequencing errors and frequency errors arising from PCR heterogeneity. CDR3Translator translated TCRs and extracted CDR3s from the conserved cysteine to the FGXG phenylalanine, flagging non-productive sequences. Gini, Shannon entropy and inverse Simpson indices were computed after subsampling the repertoires to the same number of UMI-defined TCRs. Clonotype abundance distributions were fitted to a power law by maximum likelihood within the linear range. On one naive CD8 sample, the pipeline and MIGEC gave similar UMI counts, unique TCR numbers and clonal distributions. One analysis removed from the naive repertoire any naive TCRs that were also found in any memory subset from the same donor. A set of several thousand CMV-associated CDR3 sequences, compiled from VDJdb and a published dataset, was used to search the repertoires. TCRdb handled the public reads itself, with Q25 trimming in fastp and clone calling in MiXCR, and kept productive beta chains. All rows with the same CDR3 protein become a single entry with the most common DNA and genes. These V and J calls rely on TCRdb rather than the paper's analysis. This sample gives over 110,000 distinct CDR3 sequences in total; roughly a fifth of them show up just once. The ten largest account for around 0.63% of the sample.

The sample comes from a study of naive and memory T cell subsets (dated by TCRdb to between 2016 and 2019). With respect to the entire study: An open-source, UMI-based TCR alpha and beta sequencing pipeline was applied to sorted naive and memory peripheral blood T cell subsets. The functional CMV T cell responses agreed completely with IgG serology results. RNA was DNase-treated and reverse transcribed with TCR constant-region primers, mostly using SuperScript III.

Findings and caveats that apply to the study as a whole: In both CD4 and CD8 cells, a rise in Gini index and a fall in Shannon and inverse Simpson diversity were observed from naive through CM, EM and EMRA. Following error correction, more than 95% of naive TCR sequences occurred only once, which made naive abundance distributions much steeper than those of memory subsets. RNA-based TCR counts may be influenced by expression changes linked to T cell activation and differentiation. TCR abundance followed a power law whose exponent differed between naive and memory subsets but was consistent across the three individuals. A few larger clonotypes were found in naive repertoires, especially CD8, and these larger clonotypes were possibly memory cells re-expressing CD45RA. Clonotypes were defined as single alpha or beta chain sequences, not paired alpha/beta receptors. The repertoire findings for the naive and memory subsets could not be validated against a ground truth because none was available.

From the second PCR step on, the TCR alpha and beta chain libraries were amplified in separate reactions. CMV status of each donor was established by measuring IFNgamma production from CD4+ T cells after fresh PBMCs were stimulated overnight with CMV viral lysate. Miltenyi beads were used first to positively select CD4 T cells, and CD8 T cells were then positively selected from the CD4-negative fraction. After staining for CD3, CD4, CD8, CD45RA, CD27 and a live/dead dye, cells were sorted on a BD Aria II into four subsets based on CD45RA and CD27. Blood came from a few healthy volunteers, each fractionated into CD4 and CD8 T cells and then into four differentiation subsets. Around 0.11 L of peripheral blood was collected from each donor, and PBMC were isolated from the blood using Ficoll-Paque PLUS density-gradient centrifugation. After sorting, cells were lysed in RLT buffer, RNA was extracted using a Qiagen RNeasy kit, and the extracted RNA was stored at -80 degrees C.

This clonotype was sampled from a human donor in good health. The sample consisted of naive CD8+ T cells from blood. The sample's cell subset or site label is to be understood as: naive T cells, CD45RA high CD27+.

The bases are TGTGCCAGCTCACCCTCCGGGACGGGCAACTATGGCTACACCTTC. It specifies CASSPSGTGNYGYTF. The chain joins TRBV18 to TRBJ1-2; TRBD1 is possibly the D segment (5 matching bases). From the cysteine up to the phenylalanine, the CDR3 has a length of 15 residues. The CDR3 DNA has 45 bases and is translated from base 1. V is cut by 3 bases and J by 2 bases, and the space between the germline ends is 13 bases. From a lookup of the germline V gene, CDR1 and CDR2 are KGHSH and LQKENI. The CDR3, completed at both ends by the reference TRBV18 and TRBJ1-2 genes, gives the full variable domain NAGVMQNPRHLVRRRGQEARLRCSPMKGHSHVYWYRQLPEEGLKFMVYLQKENIIDESGMPKERFSAEFPKEGPSILRIQQVVRGDSAAYFCASSPSGTGNYGYTFGSGTRLTVV.